These T cell receptor beta chains were read from a single sample in a study of blood T cells in healthy people across ages. TCRdb passed the 5' RACE reads through MiXCR, listing each CDR3 protein once. The sample records over 1,500,000 distinct CDR3 sequences, around 50% being singletons. Material for sequencing was blood. The receptors here all came from a woman aged 40 to 50 in good health. CDR3s include the opening cysteine and the closing phenylalanine or tryptophan. D genes are given only for firm matches. Where a row states a size, it is once, few, many or the class of an expanded clone; other rows omit it.

D gene	V gene	clone size	J gene	CDR3 DNA	CDR3 protein
-	TRBV7-6	once	TRBJ2-1	TGTGCCAGCAGCTTAATCCCCTCCCCCGGGAATGAGCAGTTCTTC	CASSLIPSPGNEQFF
-	TRBV4-3	-	TRBJ2-2	TGCGCCAGCAGAAATGGGGGGGGCCCGAACACCGGGGAGCTGTTTTTT	CASRNGGGPNTGELFF
-	TRBV24-1	-	TRBJ2-7	TGTGCCACCAGGAGACAGTCTTACGAGCAGTACTTC	CATRRQSYEQYF
-	TRBV9	-	TRBJ2-3	TGTGCCAGCAGCGTAGGGGTCGCGGATACGCGGTATTTT	CASSVGVADTRYF
TRBD1	TRBV7-8	few	TRBJ2-7	TGTGCCAGCAGCTTCCCGGACAGGGGCCTTTCCTACGAGCAGTACTTC	CASSFPDRGLSYEQYF
-	TRBV6-1	-	TRBJ2-5	TGTGCCAGCAGGGCGCTAGCACCTCAAGAGACCCAGTACTTC	CASRALAPQETQYF
-	TRBV15	-	TRBJ1-2	TGTGCCACCAGTACGGTCGGGTTAGGCTACACCTTC	CATSTVGLGYTF
TRBD1	TRBV7-2	-	TRBJ2-5	TGTGCCAGCAGCCCCCCCGCAGGGGGCAATGAGCAGTACTTC	CASSPPAGGNEQYF
-	TRBV3-1	once	TRBJ2-1	TGTGCCAGCAGCCAAGGGGCGGGACCCAGCAATGAGCAGTTCTTC	CASSQGAGPSNEQFF
TRBD1	TRBV7-2	-	TRBJ2-7	TGTGCCAGCAGCCCAACAAGGACAGGGGTCTACGAGCAGTACTTC	CASSPTRTGVYEQYF
TRBD2	TRBV15	-	TRBJ2-4	TGTGCCACCAGCGGAGCCCGGGGACTAGCGGGGGGGCCTGGGAACATTCAGTACTTC	CATSGARGLAGGPGNIQYF
TRBD1	TRBV18	-	TRBJ1-2	TGTGCCAGCTCACCTCTCGGGACAGGAGTTAACTATGGCTACACCTTC	CASSPLGTGVNYGYTF
-	TRBV6-5	-	TRBJ2-3	TGTGCCAGCAGTTACGGGGGTCGAGGACGCACAGATACGCAGTATTTT	CASSYGGRGRTDTQYF
TRBD1	TRBV6-5	-	TRBJ2-4	TGTGCCAGCAGAAAAGGGGGCTGGGACATTCAGTACTTC	CASRKGGWDIQYF
TRBD2	TRBV13	few	TRBJ2-3	TGTGCCAGCAGCTCCCGAGGCGGGGGGGACACGGATACGCAGTATTTT	CASSSRGGGDTDTQYF
TRBD2	TRBV7-2	-	TRBJ2-3	TGTGCCAGCAGCCCGCGACTTGGCGGGGGGGCCTCTACGCAGTATTTT	CASSPRLGGGASTQYF
-	TRBV10-3	once	TRBJ2-7	TGTGCCATCACCCCAGGGACAAACTACGAGCAGTACTTC	CAITPGTNYEQYF
-	TRBV20-1	-	TRBJ2-1	TGCAGTGCTGAGGGAGTAACTGGCTCCTACAATGAGCAGTTCTTC	CSAEGVTGSYNEQFF
-	TRBV20-1	-	TRBJ2-5	TGCAGTGCTAGTACAGCAGGGCTGGACGTAAATGAGCAGTACTTC	CSASTAGLDVNEQYF
-	TRBV28	few	TRBJ2-7	TGTGCCAGCAGTTTACCCAGGGTTCCCTACGAGCAGTACTTC	CASSLPRVPYEQYF
TRBD2	TRBV7-2	-	TRBJ2-3	TGTGCCAGCAGCTTAGGGGCCGGGGGGAGGATTAGCACAGATACGCAGTATTTT	CASSLGAGGRISTDTQYF
-	TRBV6-2/TRBV6-3	-	TRBJ2-6	TGTGCCAGCAGTTACAAGTGGGGGGCCGGGGCCAACGTCCTGACTTTC	CASSYKWGAGANVLTF
TRBD1	TRBV7-9	once	TRBJ1-1	TGTGCCAGCAGCCGACAGGGCGCTGAAGCTTTCTTT	CASSRQGAEAFF
TRBD1	TRBV28	-	TRBJ1-2	TGTGCCAGCAGTCCGCCGGGACAGGGGGTTGGCTACACCTTC	CASSPPGQGVGYTF
TRBD1	TRBV5-5	few	TRBJ1-2	TGTGCCAGCAGCTTTTTCGGGACAGGGAGTTTGGTCTATGGCTACACCTTC	CASSFFGTGSLVYGYTF
TRBD1	TRBV4-3	-	TRBJ2-2	TGCGCCAGCAGCCAAGCGGTCGCAGGGGGTTGGACCGGGGAGCTGTTTTTT	CASSQAVAGGWTGELFF
TRBD2	TRBV7-9	few	TRBJ2-1	TGTGCCAGCAGCTTAGCCCTATCACTAGCGGGGGCGGACAATGAGCAGTTCTTC	CASSLALSLAGADNEQFF
-	TRBV6-1	once	TRBJ1-2	TGTGCCAGCAGTGAAGCGGTTGGGGGGAGATATGGCTACACCTTC	CASSEAVGGRYGYTF
-	TRBV24-1	-	TRBJ2-3	TGTGCCACCAGTGATTTGCGGCGTAGCCATACGCAGTATTTT	CATSDLRRSHTQYF
-	TRBV24-1	-	TRBJ1-2	TGTGCCACCAGTGATTTCCAGGGGCGCGGTGGCTACACCTTC	CATSDFQGRGGYTF
-	TRBV7-9	-	TRBJ1-1	TGTGCCAGCAGCTTAGTCCAAATTGAGGACACTGAAGCTTTCTTT	CASSLVQIEDTEAFF
-	TRBV5-1	few	TRBJ2-7	TGCGCCAGCAGCTTGTCCAAATACGAGCAGTACTTC	CASSLSKYEQYF